This section outlines one TCR beta chain sequence together with its context. Antigen unknown. The sample is drawn from a study of T cell clones after liver transplantation. Study summary: Three of eight recipients were HCV-positive; others had non-autoimmune, non-viral indications. The study, taken as a whole, reports: In two subjects, few donor cells limited the measurable donor-reactive repertoire. Donor-reactive sequences fell more than third party-reactive ones, suggesting partial deletion.

The V end lost 1 base, the J end lost 5 bases, and 2 bases lay between the germline ends. The germline V gene encodes CDR1 GTSNPN and CDR2 SVGIG (reference sequence). The CDR3 is made up of 10 amino acids. Clones were read by immunoSEQ multiplex PCR, and TCRdb kept only the in-frame ones, dropping some. The data show approximately 100,000 clones, with roughly 80% seen just once and around 0.94% held by the top ten. The TCR comes from a human donor who received a liver transplant. Sequenced here: CD4+ T cells from blood, sampled before liver transplant. The V and J genes are TRBV30 and TRBJ2-5; D is unresolved. Here the CDR3 DNA reads TGTGCCTGGAGTGAGGAGACCCAGTACTTC. Its protein is CAWSEETQYF.